This T cell receptor (beta chain) came from a study of shared clonotypes between healthy human individuals. Turning to the study itself: Three plates were used per donor for CD4 naive, three for CD4 memory, two for CD8 naive and one for CD8 memory. Study-level points and caveats: Among non-shared clonotypes, generation probabilities were lower than among those shared by all four donors. An expected dependence of interdonor clonotype sharing on sequencing depth was noted. Memory subsets had estimated richness that was generally smaller than that of naive subsets.

The table came from immunoSEQ multiplex PCR; TCRdb's copy has only in-frame clones and leaves some out. This sample has 2 million to 2.5 million clones, with approximately 96% found just once. The CDR3 is made up of 16 amino acids. Germline V CDR1 and CDR2: SNHLY, FYNNEI. Deletions cut 0 bases from V and 5 bases from J, with 16 bases between. Comment on this clone: Its specificity is not known.

This sequence joins TRBV2 and TRBJ2-5; D possibly corresponds to TRBD2 (6 bases). What was sequenced was naive CD4+ T cells sorted from blood. Subset denoted: CD45RA+ positively selected. This receptor was identified in a young man in good health. The CDR3 DNA reads as TGTGCCAGCAGTGAAGCGGCGGGACCCGCCCGGGAGACCCAGTACTTC. Translation gives CASSEAAGPARETQYF.